The TCR beta chain under discussion was sequenced for a study of kidney transplant recipient with SARS-CoV-2 infection. CDR1 and CDR2 (germline): SGHAT, FQDESV (reference sequence). The CDR3 loop spans 17 amino acids. MiXCR, run by TCRdb on the reads, gives a single entry per CDR3 protein. The table shows 200,000 to 300,000 distinct CDR3 sequences, with about 28% occurring only once. With regard to this clonotype: A much larger clone lies one base from this, so it may be a read error.

This receptor was taken from a male patient in his thirties who had COVID-19 and was a kidney transplant recipient. The T cells may come from the graft donor. The rearrangement links TRBV11-1 to TRBJ1-2; D is ambiguous. Sequences were derived from a blood sample, sampled at baseline and between days 110 and 120 from a kidney transplant recipient. The CDR3: CAISSGYKAGKTYGYTF. Written as DNA, the CDR3 is TGTGCCATCAGCTCAGGATATAAGGCTGGAAAGACCTATGGCTACACCTTC.